This T cell receptor beta chain was identified during a study of blood T cell repertoires in COVID-19. Background on the study: T cells, B-cell-depleted T cells, or PBMCs supplied cDNA or gDNA.

CDR1 MNHEY and CDR2 SVGAGI come from the germline V gene. The CDR3 loop spans 14 amino acids. V was trimmed by 6 bases and J by 3 bases, leaving 13 bases between them. The authors' processing: Amplification of reference gene primers provided the estimated nucleated cell counts. Data came from immunoSEQ multiplex PCR; TCRdb stores just in-frame clones and leaves some out. V and J calls and clone size are copied from that table; D and trimming were computed from the DNA. The sample includes approximately 200,000 clones, approximately 89% of them seen just once. This sequence originates from a woman in her 30s with acute or convalescent COVID-19. The chain joins TRBV6-5 to TRBJ2-3, with D perhaps matching TRBD1 (6 bases). Sequenced input: peripheral blood. CDR3: CASRQTTGTDTQYF. The CDR3 DNA reads TGTGCCAGCAGGCAAACCACAGGGACAGATACGCAGTATTTT.